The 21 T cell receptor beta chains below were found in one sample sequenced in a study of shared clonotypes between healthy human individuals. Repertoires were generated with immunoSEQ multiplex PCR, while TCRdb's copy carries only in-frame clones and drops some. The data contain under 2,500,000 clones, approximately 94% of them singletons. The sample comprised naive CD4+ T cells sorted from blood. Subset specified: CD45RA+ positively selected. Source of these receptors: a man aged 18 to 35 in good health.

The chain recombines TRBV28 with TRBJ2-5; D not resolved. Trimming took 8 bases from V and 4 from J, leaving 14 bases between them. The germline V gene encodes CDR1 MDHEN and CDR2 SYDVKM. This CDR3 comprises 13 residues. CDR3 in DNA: TGTGCCAGCTCCCTGGGCTCTTCAGAGACCCAGTACTTC. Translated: CASSLGSSETQYF.

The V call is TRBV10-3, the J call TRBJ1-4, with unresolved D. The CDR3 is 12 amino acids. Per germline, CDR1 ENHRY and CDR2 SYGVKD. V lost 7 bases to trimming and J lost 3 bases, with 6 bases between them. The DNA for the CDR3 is TGTGCCATCAAAGGAGCTAATGAAAAACTGTTTTTT. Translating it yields CAIKGANEKLFF.

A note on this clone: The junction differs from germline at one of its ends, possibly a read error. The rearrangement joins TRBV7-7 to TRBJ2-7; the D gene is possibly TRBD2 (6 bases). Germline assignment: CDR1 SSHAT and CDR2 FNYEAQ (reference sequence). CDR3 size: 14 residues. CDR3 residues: CASSHPGVPYEQYF. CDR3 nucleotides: TGTGCTAGCAGCCATCCGGGAGTTCCCTACGAGCAGTACTTC. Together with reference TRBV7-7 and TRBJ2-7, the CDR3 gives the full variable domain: GAGVSQSPRYKVTKRGQDVTLRCDPISSHATLYWYQQALGQGPEFLTYFNYEAQPDKSGLPSDRFSAERPEGSISTLTIQRTEQRDSAMYRCASSHPGVPYEQYFGPGTRLTVT.

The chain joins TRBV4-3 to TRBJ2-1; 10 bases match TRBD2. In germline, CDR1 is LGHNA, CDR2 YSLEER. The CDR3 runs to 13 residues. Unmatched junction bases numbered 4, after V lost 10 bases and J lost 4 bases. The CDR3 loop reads CAIPSGSYNEQFF. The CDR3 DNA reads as TGCGCCATCCCTAGCGGGAGTTACAATGAGCAGTTCTTC.

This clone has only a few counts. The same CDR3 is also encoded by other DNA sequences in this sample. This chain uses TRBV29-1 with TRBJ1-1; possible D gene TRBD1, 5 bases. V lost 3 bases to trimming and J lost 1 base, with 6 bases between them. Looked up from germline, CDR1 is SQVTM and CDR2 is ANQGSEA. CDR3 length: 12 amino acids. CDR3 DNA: TGCAGCGTTGATAGGGGGAACACTGAAGCTTTCTTT. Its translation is CSVDRGNTEAFF.

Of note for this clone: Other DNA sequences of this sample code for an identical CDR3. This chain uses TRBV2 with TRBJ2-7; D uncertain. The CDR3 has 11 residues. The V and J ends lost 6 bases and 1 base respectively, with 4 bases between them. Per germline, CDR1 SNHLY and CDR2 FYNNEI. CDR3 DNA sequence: TGTGCCAGCAGACAGTCCTACGAGCAGTACTTC. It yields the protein CASRQSYEQYF.

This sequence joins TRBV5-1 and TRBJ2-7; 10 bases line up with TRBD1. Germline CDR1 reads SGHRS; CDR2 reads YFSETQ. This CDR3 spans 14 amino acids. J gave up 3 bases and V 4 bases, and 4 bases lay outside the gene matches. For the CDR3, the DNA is TGCGCCAGCAGCAACCGGGACAGGGGCTACGAGCAGTACTTC. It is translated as CASSNRDRGYEQYF.

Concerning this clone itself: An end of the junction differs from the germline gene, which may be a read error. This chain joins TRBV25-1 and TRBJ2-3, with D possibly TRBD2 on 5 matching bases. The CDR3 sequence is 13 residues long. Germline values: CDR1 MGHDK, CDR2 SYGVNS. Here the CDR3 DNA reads TGTGCCAGCAGTGATCCTAGCAAAGATACGCAGTATTTT. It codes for CASSDPSKDTQYF.

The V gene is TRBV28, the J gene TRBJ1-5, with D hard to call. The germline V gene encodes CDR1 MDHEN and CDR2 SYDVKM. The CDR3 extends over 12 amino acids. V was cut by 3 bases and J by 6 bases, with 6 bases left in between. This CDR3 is CASSFGFQPQHF. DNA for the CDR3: TGTGCCAGCAGTTTCGGTTTTCAGCCCCAGCATTTT.

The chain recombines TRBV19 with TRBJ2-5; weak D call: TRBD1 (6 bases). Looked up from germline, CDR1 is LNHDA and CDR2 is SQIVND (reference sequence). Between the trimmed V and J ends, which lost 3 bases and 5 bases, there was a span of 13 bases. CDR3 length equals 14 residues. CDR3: CASSILDSEETQYF. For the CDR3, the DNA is TGTGCCAGTAGTATCCTGGACAGCGAGGAGACCCAGTACTTC.

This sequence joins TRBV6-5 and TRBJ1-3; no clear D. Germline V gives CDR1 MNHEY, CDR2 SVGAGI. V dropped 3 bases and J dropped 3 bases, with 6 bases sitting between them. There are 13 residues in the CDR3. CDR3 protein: CASSYKLGNTIYF. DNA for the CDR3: TGTGCCAGCAGTTATAAACTTGGAAACACCATATATTTT.

DNA of the CDR3: TGTGCAAGTCGCTTAGCGCCGGACAGGGGAGGGGACACCGGGGAGCTGTTTTTT. As protein: CASRLAPDRGGDTGELFF. This chain uses TRBV12-2 with TRBJ2-2; whether TRBD1, the table's D call, matches the DNA was not checked. TRBV12-2 is tagged as a pseudogene. This CDR3 is built from 18 residues.

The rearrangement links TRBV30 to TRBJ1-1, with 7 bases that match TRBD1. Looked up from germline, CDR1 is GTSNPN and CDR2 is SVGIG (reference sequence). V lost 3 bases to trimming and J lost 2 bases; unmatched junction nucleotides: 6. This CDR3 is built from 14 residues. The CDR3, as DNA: TGTGCCTGGAGGGACAGGCGAGGAAACACTGAAGCTTTCTTT. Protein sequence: CAWRDRRGNTEAFF.

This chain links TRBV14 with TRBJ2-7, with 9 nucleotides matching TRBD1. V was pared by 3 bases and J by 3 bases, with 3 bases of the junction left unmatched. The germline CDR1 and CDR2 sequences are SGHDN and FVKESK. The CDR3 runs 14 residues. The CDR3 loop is CASSQMTGGYEQYF. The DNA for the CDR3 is TGTGCCAGCAGCCAGATGACAGGGGGCTACGAGCAGTACTTC.

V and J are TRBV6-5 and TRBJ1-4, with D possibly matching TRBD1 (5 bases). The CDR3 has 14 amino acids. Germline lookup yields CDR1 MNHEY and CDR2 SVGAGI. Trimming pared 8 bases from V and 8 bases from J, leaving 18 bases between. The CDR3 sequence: CASGLTTVEEKLFF. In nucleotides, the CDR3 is TGTGCCAGCGGACTGACGACAGTTGAAGAAAAACTGTTTTTT.

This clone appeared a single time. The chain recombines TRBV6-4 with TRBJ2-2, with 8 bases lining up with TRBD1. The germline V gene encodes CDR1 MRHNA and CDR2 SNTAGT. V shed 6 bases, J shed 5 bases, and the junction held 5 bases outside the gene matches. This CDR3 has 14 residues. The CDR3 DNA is TGTGCCAGCAGGACAGGGGTAGATACCGGGGAGCTGTTTTTT. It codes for CASRTGVDTGELFF.

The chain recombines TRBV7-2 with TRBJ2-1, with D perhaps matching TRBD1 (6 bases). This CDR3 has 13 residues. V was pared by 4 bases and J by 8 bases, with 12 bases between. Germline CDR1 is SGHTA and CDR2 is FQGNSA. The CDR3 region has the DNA TGTGCCAGCAGCTCCGGACAGCCCGATGAGCAGTTCTTC. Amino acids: CASSSGQPDEQFF.

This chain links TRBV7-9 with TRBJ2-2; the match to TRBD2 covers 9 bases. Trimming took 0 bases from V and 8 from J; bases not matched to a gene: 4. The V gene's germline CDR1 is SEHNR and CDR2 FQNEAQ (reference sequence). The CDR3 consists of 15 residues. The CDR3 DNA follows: TGTGCCAGCAGCTTAGCGAGGACTAGCGTGGGGGAGCTGTTTTTT. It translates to CASSLARTSVGELFF.

The CDR3 region is CASSVAPQGAGNTIYF. Written as DNA, the CDR3 is TGTGCCAGCAGCGTAGCCCCTCAGGGGGCTGGAAACACCATATATTTT. The gene calls are TRBV9 and TRBJ1-3; TRBD1 agrees at 7 bases. The germline V gene has CDR1 SGDLS and CDR2 YYNGEE. The CDR3 runs 16 residues. J was trimmed by 2 bases and V by 0 bases; bases with no gene match: 5.

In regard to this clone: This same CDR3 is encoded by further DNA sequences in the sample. In nucleotides, the CDR3 is TGTGCCTGGAGTGCCGGGGGTAATTCACCCCTCCACTTT. Protein: CAWSAGGNSPLHF. The chain uses TRBV30 and TRBJ1-6; maybe TRBD1 (5 bases). The germline V and J ends were trimmed by 1 base and 6 bases, with 7 bases remaining between them. CDR3 length: 13 amino acids. CDR1 GTSNPN and CDR2 SVGIG come from the germline V gene (reference sequence).

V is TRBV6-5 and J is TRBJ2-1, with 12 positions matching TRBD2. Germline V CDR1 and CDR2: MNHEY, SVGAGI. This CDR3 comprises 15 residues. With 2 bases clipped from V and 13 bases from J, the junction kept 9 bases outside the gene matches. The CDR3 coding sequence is TGTGCCAGCAGTTACACCCGGACTAGCGGGGCAAGACAGTTCTTC. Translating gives CASSYTRTSGARQFF.